The 26 T cell receptor beta chains listed next were all sequenced from one sample in a study of shared clonotypes between healthy human individuals. TCRdb's copy holds only in-frame clones and misses some; the assay was immunoSEQ multiplex PCR. The sample carries under 1,100,000 clones, around 78% recorded once. The sample comprised memory CD4+ T cells from PBMCs. This sample's subset: CD45RA-negative fraction. Receptor source: a man between 18 and 29 years old in good health. Some clones in this sample may be carry-over from other donors' samples.

The count of this clone is one. J is TRBJ2-1 and V is TRBV28; 10 bases map to TRBD2. Trimming at V came to 5 bases and at J to 7 bases, leaving 11 bases not matched to a gene. The length of the CDR3 is 16 residues. In germline, CDR1 is MDHEN, CDR2 SYDVKM. The CDR3 nucleotides read TGTGCCAGCAGTCTTTCTCTAGCGGGAGTAAGGAATGAGCAGTTCTTC. This gives the protein CASSLSLAGVRNEQFF. The whole variable domain, filled in from reference TRBV28 and TRBJ2-1, reads DVKVTQSSRYLVKRTGEKVFLECVQDMDHENMFWYRQDPGLGLRLIYFSYDVKMKEKGDIPEGYSVSREKKERFSLILESASTNQTSMYLCASSLSLAGVRNEQFFGPGTRLTVL.

This clone was seen a handful of times. The chain couples TRBV28 to TRBJ1-1, with D tentatively TRBD1 (6 bases). Germline loops: CDR1 MDHEN, CDR2 SYDVKM. The V gene lost 4 bases and the J gene lost 1 base, with 13 bases spanning the gap. The CDR3 sequence is 15 residues long. The CDR3 nucleotides are TGTGCCAGCAGTTCTCCCCCGACAGGGAACACTGAAGCTTTCTTT. Protein product: CASSSPPTGNTEAFF.

This chain connects TRBV27 to TRBJ2-3, with no clear D. This CDR3 is 15 amino acids long. From germline, CDR1 is MNHEY and CDR2 SMNVEV (reference sequence). V was cut by 6 bases and J by 0 bases, with 13 bases left in between. The CDR3 protein is CASRERAISTDTQYF. The CDR3 DNA follows: TGTGCCAGCAGAGAACGGGCAATTAGCACAGATACGCAGTATTTT.

The chain carries TRBV5-1 and TRBJ2-1, with a possible D match to TRBD1 (6 bases). Per the germline V gene, CDR1 is SGHRS and CDR2 is YFSETQ. V gave up 0 bases and J gave up 8 bases, with 15 bases separating them. CDR3 length equals 15 residues. The CDR3 here is CASSLGNRVFDEQFF. The CDR3 nucleotides are TGCGCCAGCAGCTTGGGTAACAGGGTTTTTGATGAGCAGTTCTTC.

The genes are TRBV30 and TRBJ2-5; 10 positions agree with TRBD2. Germline V lookup: CDR1 GTSNPN, CDR2 SVGIG (reference sequence). CDR3 length: 15 amino acids. Germline trimming cut 1 base from V and 4 bases from J; bases unmatched to any gene: 6. CDR3 loop: CAWSGASGSSETQYF. DNA of the CDR3: TGTGCCTGGAGTGGAGCTAGCGGGAGCTCAGAGACCCAGTACTTC.

The gene calls are TRBV10-3 and TRBJ2-4, with D hard to call. V lost 4 bases to trimming and J lost 7 bases, with 8 bases between them. CDR1 and CDR2 (germline): ENHRY, SYGVKD. The CDR3 covers 12 residues. In nucleotides, the CDR3 is TGTGCCATCAGTGGCGAATCCAACATTCAGTACTTC. Protein sequence: CAISGESNIQYF.

V is TRBV28 and J is TRBJ1-2, with a tentative D call TRBD1 (6 bases). The CDR3 is made up of 15 amino acids. Germline CDR1 reads MDHEN; CDR2 reads SYDVKM. Trimming left V 3 bases short and J 0 bases short, with 11 bases between. The CDR3 sequence: CASSFLGTPNYGYTF. In nucleotides, the CDR3 is TGTGCCAGCAGTTTCCTGGGGACACCTAACTATGGCTACACCTTC.

V and J are TRBV4-1 and TRBJ2-1; TRBD2 might be the D (5 bases). Trimming took 1 base from V and 0 from J, leaving 7 bases between them. CDR3 length: 15 residues. In germline, CDR1 is MGHRA, CDR2 YSYEKL. CDR3 DNA: TGCGCCAGCAGCCAAGCTAGCACCTCCTACAATGAGCAGTTCTTC. This gives the protein CASSQASTSYNEQFF.

The CDR3 nucleotides are TGTGCCAGCGGCGGGAGATATGAGCAGTTCTTC. It specifies CASGGRYEQFF. V usage is TRBV6-6 and J usage is TRBJ2-1, with 7 bases lining up with TRBD2. CDR1 and CDR2 from the germline V gene are MNHNY and SVGAGI (reference sequence). CDR3 size: 11 residues. Trimming took 8 bases from V and 8 from J; bases not matched to a gene: 3.

This clone has more than one count but fewer than ten. This chain connects TRBV6-5 to TRBJ2-7, with 7 bases identical to TRBD2. CDR1 is MNHEY and CDR2 is SVGAGI in the germline V gene. V was pared by 0 bases and J by 5 bases, with 7 bases of the junction left unmatched. This CDR3 is built from 15 residues. The CDR3 sequence: CASSYSTTSDHEQYF. CDR3 sequence (DNA): TGTGCCAGCAGTTACTCGACCACTAGCGACCACGAGCAGTACTTC.

The sample holds one count of this clone. CDR3 in amino acids: CASSPRGVGAGELFF. CDR3 in DNA: TGTGCCAGCAGCCCCCGGGGCGTGGGCGCCGGGGAGCTGTTTTTT. This rearrangement joins TRBV7-3 to TRBJ2-2; D is tentatively TRBD1 or TRBD2 (5 bases each). The ends were cut back, 5 bases at V and 6 bases at J, with 16 bases in the middle. Germline values: CDR1 SGHTA, CDR2 FQGTGA. The CDR3 has 15 residues.

This clone was detected only a few times. This sequence joins TRBV7-2 and TRBJ2-1; the match to TRBD1 covers 7 bases. The germline CDR1 and CDR2 sequences are SGHTA and FQGNSA. V lost 3 bases and J lost 1; bases outside the gene matches: 3. This CDR3 comprises 15 residues. Written as DNA, the CDR3 is TGTGCCAGCAGCTTGGGACAGCCTTCCTACAATGAGCAGTTCTTC. This sequence encodes CASSLGQPSYNEQFF. Full variable domain (outside the CDR3, taken from reference TRBV7-2 and TRBJ2-1): GAGVSQSPSNKVTEKGKDVELRCDPISGHTALYWYRQSLGQGLEFLIYFQGNSAPDKSGLPSDRFSAERTGGSVSTLTIQRTQQEDSAVYLCASSLGQPSYNEQFFGPGTRLTVL.

The rearrangement links TRBV29-1 to TRBJ2-5; TRBD2 aligns across 7 bases. The trim removed 5 bases at V and 0 bases at J, leaving 6 bases unmatched. The CDR3 runs 14 residues. Germline V lookup: CDR1 SQVTM, CDR2 ANQGSEA. CDR3 nucleotides: TGCAGCGTTCCTGCGGGGGACTACCAAGAGACCCAGTACTTC. Protein: CSVPAGDYQETQYF.

The chain has TRBV11-2 and TRBJ1-1; D remains unclear. The length of the CDR3 is 15 residues. The V end lost 1 base, the J end lost 2 bases, and 11 bases lay between the germline ends. Germline-derived CDR1 and CDR2 are SGHAT and FQNNGV. This CDR3 reads CASSLVGSYNTEAFF. The CDR3 nucleotides read TGTGCCAGCAGCTTAGTAGGCAGCTATAACACTGAAGCTTTCTTT.

The J gene is TRBJ2-1, the V gene TRBV7-9, with D perhaps matching TRBD2 (6 bases). Germline V CDR1 and CDR2: SEHNR, FQNEAQ (reference sequence). V was shortened by 2 bases and J by 2 bases, with 10 bases between the two germline ends. The CDR3 sequence is 15 residues long. The CDR3 region is CASSLLGGTYNEQFF. The DNA of the CDR3 is TGTGCCAGCAGCTTATTGGGGGGAACCTACAATGAGCAGTTCTTC.

As to this clone: A read error may explain this, as a much larger clone is one base away. The chain employs TRBV28 and TRBJ1-2, with D uncertain. The CDR3 is 15 amino acids. The germline CDR1 and CDR2 sequences are MDHEN and SYDVKM. The V end was cut by 4 bases, the J end by 3 bases, with 15 bases between. The CDR3 nucleotides are TGTGCCAGCAGTTCCACCGGGCAGGCACACTATGGCTACACCTTC. Its protein is CASSSTGQAHYGYTF.

V gene TRBV28 combines with J gene TRBJ2-3, with 9 bases matching TRBD2. Germline CDR1 is MDHEN and CDR2 is SYDVKM. V lost 6 bases to trimming and J lost 4 bases; unmatched junction nucleotides: 5. This CDR3 region has 14 residues. CDR3 in DNA: TGTGCCAGCAGCCCGGGACTAGCCGCAGATACGCAGTATTTT. Protein product: CASSPGLAADTQYF.

This rearrangement joins TRBV13 to TRBJ2-1; no clear D gene. The V and J ends lost 5 bases and 2 bases respectively, with 13 bases between them. Per germline, CDR1 PRHDT and CDR2 FYEKMQ (reference sequence). CDR3 length: 15 residues. The CDR3 DNA reads as TGTGCCAGCAGCCCAGGACGCCTCACCTACAATGAGCAGTTCTTC. Translating gives CASSPGRLTYNEQFF.

The chain is built from TRBV5-6 and TRBJ2-4; D is ambiguous. Trimming took 5 bases from V and 6 from J, leaving 18 bases between them. Germline assignment: CDR1 SGHDT and CDR2 YYEEEE. The CDR3 is made up of 15 amino acids. CDR3 sequence: CASSHAGPLSNIQYF. The DNA for the CDR3 is TGTGCCAGCAGTCATGCTGGCCCCCTCTCAAACATTCAGTACTTC. The full variable domain, in which reference TRBV5-6 and TRBJ2-4 provide the parts outside the CDR3, is DAGVTQSPTHLIKTRGQQVTLRCSPKSGHDTVSWYQQALGQGPQFIFQYYEEEERQRGNFPDRFSGHQFPNYSSELNVNALLLGDSALYLCASSHAGPLSNIQYFGAGTRLSVL.

The V gene is TRBV13, the J gene TRBJ2-1; 9 nucleotides align to TRBD1. The length of the CDR3 is 16 residues. Germline assignment: CDR1 PRHDT and CDR2 FYEKMQ (reference sequence). Trimming took 5 bases from V and 9 from J; bases not matched to a gene: 14. This CDR3 is CASSPADRGITSEQFF. The CDR3 region has the DNA TGTGCCAGCAGCCCCGCTGACAGGGGGATTACAAGTGAGCAGTTCTTC. Variable domain in full (rest from reference TRBV13 and TRBJ2-1): AAGVIQSPRHLIKEKRETATLKCYPIPRHDTVYWYQQGPGQDPQFLISFYEKMQSDKGSIPDRFSAQQFSDYHSELNMSSLELGDSALYFCASSPADRGITSEQFFGPGTRLTVL.

The count of this clone is one. This rearrangement joins TRBV28 to TRBJ2-7; weak D call: TRBD2 (5 bases). V gave up 3 bases and J gave up 12 bases, with 12 bases separating them. The CDR3 covers 11 residues. Per germline, CDR1 MDHEN and CDR2 SYDVKM. The CDR3: CASSLSGSRYF. The DNA for the CDR3 is TGTGCCAGCAGTTTGTCGGGGAGTAGGTACTTC.

Points on this clone: The same CDR3 can be traced to other DNA sequences in this sample. The V call is TRBV7-2, the J call TRBJ2-3; possibly TRBD2 for D (5 bases). There are 14 residues in the CDR3. CDR1 is SGHTA and CDR2 is FQGNSA in the germline V gene. V lost 0 bases, J lost 3 bases, and 7 bases lay in between. The DNA for the CDR3 is TGTGCCAGCAGCTTAGCGTCGGGGACAGATACGCAGTATTTT. It encodes CASSLASGTDTQYF. Looking up the rest from reference TRBV7-2 and TRBJ2-3 gives the full variable domain: GAGVSQSPSNKVTEKGKDVELRCDPISGHTALYWYRQSLGQGLEFLIYFQGNSAPDKSGLPSDRFSAERTGGSVSTLTIQRTQQEDSAVYLCASSLASGTDTQYFGPGTRLTVL.

This clone turned up a few times. The V gene is TRBV2, the J gene TRBJ2-1; maybe TRBD2 (6 bases). Germline CDR1 reads SNHLY; CDR2 reads FYNNEI. The ends were cut back, 1 base at V and 3 bases at J, with 10 bases in the middle. This CDR3 has 15 amino acids. The CDR3 region is CASSEGSGRYNEQFF. The CDR3 coding sequence is TGTGCCAGCAGTGAAGGTAGCGGCCGCTACAATGAGCAGTTCTTC. Variable domain in full (rest from reference TRBV2 and TRBJ2-1): EPEVTQTPSHQVTQMGQEVILRCVPISNHLYFYWYRQILGQKVEFLVSFYNNEISEKSEIFDDQFSVERPDGSNFTLKIRSTKLEDSAMYFCASSEGSGRYNEQFFGPGTRLTVL.

The gene calls are TRBV7-2 and TRBJ1-5; D not resolved. Germline V gene lookup returns CDR1 SGHTA and CDR2 FQGNSA. V was trimmed by 5 bases and J by 5 bases, leaving 16 bases between them. CDR3 length equals 15 residues. CDR3 DNA sequence: TGTGCCAGCAGCCTACGGGCCTCGTGGGATCAGCCCCAGCATTTT. It specifies CASSLRASWDQPQHF.

The chain has TRBV5-1 and TRBJ2-5; 8 bases line up with TRBD2. Germline V gene data show CDR1 as SGHRS and CDR2 as YFSETQ. Trimming at V came to 3 bases and at J to 5 bases, leaving 12 bases not matched to a gene. The CDR3 sequence is 16 residues long. The CDR3 loop is CASSSLGAGGSETQYF. Here the CDR3 DNA reads TGCGCCAGCAGCTCCCTGGGGGCGGGAGGAAGCGAGACCCAGTACTTC.

This chain connects TRBV7-8 to TRBJ2-5; TRBD1 agrees at 7 bases. Germline trimming cut 5 bases from V and 0 bases from J; bases unmatched to any gene: 9. The germline V gene encodes CDR1 SGHVS and CDR2 FQNEAQ. There are 16 residues in the CDR3. CDR3 residues: CASSQNPGQHQETQYF. The CDR3 bases are TGTGCCAGCAGCCAAAATCCGGGACAGCACCAAGAGACCCAGTACTTC.